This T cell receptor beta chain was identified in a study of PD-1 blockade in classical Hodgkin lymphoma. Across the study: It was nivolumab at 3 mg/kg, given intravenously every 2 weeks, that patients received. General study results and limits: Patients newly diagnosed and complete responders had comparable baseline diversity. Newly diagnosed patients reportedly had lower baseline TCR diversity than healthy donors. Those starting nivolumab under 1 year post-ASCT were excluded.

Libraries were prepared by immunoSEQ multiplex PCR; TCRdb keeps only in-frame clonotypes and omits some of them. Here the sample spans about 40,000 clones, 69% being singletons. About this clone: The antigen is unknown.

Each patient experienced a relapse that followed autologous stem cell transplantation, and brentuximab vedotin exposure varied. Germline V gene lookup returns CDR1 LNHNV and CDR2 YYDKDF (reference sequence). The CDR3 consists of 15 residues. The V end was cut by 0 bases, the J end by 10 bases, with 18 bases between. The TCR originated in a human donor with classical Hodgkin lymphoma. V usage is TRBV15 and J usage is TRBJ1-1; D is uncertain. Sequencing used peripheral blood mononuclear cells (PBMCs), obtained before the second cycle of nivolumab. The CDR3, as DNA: TGTGCCACCAGCAGAGATAGCACTTCCCGAATCGGAGCTTTCTTT. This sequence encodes CATSRDSTSRIGAFF. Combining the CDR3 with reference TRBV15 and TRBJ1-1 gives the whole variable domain DAMVIQNPRYQVTQFGKPVTLSCSQTLNHNVMYWYQQKSSQAPKLLFHYYDKDFNNEADTPDNFQSRRPNTSFCFLDIRSPGLGDTAMYLCATSRDSTSRIGAFFGQGTRLTVV.